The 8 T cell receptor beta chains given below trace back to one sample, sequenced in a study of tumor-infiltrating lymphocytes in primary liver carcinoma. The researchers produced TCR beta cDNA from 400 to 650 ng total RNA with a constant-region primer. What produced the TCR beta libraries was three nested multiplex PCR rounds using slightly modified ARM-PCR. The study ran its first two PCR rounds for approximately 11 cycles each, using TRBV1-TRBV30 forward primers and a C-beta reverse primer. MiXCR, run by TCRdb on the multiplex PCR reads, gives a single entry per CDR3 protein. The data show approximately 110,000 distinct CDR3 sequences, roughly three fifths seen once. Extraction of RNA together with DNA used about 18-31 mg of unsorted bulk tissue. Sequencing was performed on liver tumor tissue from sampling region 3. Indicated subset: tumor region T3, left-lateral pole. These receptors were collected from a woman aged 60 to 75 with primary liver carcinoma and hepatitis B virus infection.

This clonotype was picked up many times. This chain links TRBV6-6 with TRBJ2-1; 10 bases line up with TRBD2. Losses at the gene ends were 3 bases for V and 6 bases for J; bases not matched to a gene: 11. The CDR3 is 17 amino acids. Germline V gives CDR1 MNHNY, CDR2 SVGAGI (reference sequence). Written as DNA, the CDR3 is TGTGCCAGCAGTTATGGAGCGGGAGGGCCGGGGGGCAATGAGCAGTTCTTC. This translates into CASSYGAGGPGGNEQFF.

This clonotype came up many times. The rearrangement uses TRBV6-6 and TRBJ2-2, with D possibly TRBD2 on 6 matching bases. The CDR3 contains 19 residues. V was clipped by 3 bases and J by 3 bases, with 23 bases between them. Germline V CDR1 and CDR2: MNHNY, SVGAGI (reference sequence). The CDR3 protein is CASSYIQRSTRLDTGELFF. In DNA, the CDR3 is TGTGCCAGCAGTTATATACAAAGATCGACTAGGTTGGACACCGGGGAGCTGTTTTTT.

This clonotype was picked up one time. CDR3 protein: CASSTSGMGGTYEQYF. CDR3 nucleotide sequence: TGTGCCAGCAGCACTAGCGGGATGGGGGGGACCTACGAGCAGTACTTC. The chain is built from TRBV7-8 and TRBJ2-7; TRBD2 matches 10 bases. The ends lost 5 bases at V and 2 bases at J; junction bases unmatched: 9. Germline CDR1 reads SGHVS; CDR2 reads FQNEAQ. The CDR3 loop spans 16 amino acids. Full variable domain (rest looked up from reference TRBV7-8 and TRBJ2-7): GAGVSQSPRYKVAKRGQDVALRCDPISGHVSLFWYQQALGQGPEFLTYFQNEAQLDKSGLPSDRFFAERPEGSVSTLKIQRTQQEDSAVYLCASSTSGMGGTYEQYFGPGTRLTVT.

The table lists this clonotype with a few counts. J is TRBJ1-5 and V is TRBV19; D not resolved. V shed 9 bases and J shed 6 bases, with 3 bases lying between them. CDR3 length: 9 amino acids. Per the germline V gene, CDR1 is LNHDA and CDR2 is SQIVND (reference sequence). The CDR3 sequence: CARPQPQHF. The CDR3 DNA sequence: TGTGCCAGGCCTCAGCCCCAGCATTTT.

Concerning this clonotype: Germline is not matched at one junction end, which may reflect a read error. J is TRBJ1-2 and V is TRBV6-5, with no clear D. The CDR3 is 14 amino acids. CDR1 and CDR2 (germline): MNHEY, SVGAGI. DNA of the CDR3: TGTGCCAGCAGTTACTCTCAGGAGAACTATGTCTACACCTTC. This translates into CASSYSQENYVYTF.

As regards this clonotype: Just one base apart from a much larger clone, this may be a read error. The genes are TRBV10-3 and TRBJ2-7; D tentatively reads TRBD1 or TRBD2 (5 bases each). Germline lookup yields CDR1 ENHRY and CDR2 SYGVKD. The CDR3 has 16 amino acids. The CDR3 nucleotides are TGTGCCATCCGTGAAACCCAGACTGCCGGGGCTGGCGAGCAGTACTTC. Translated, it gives CAIRETQTAGAGEQYF.

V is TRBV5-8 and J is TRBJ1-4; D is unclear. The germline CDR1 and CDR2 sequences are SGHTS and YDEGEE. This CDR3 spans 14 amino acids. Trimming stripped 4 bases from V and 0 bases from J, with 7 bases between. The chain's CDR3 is CASSPRTTNEKLFF. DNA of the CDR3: TGTGCCAGCAGCCCCAGAACAACTAATGAAAAACTGTTTTTT.

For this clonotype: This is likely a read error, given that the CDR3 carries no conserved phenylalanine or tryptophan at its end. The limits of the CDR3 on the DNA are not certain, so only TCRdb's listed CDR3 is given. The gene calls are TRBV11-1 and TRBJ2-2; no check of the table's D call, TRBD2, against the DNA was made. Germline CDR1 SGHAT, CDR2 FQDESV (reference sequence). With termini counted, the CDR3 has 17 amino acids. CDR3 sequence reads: CASSGRPFLVNTGELFI.